The 20 T cell receptor beta chains listed next were all sequenced from one sample in a study of control samples from healthy donors and cancer patients. Profiled with immunoSEQ multiplex PCR; TCRdb holds only in-frame clones, not every one. The repertoire includes about 89,000 clones, 85% to 90% of them detected once, and roughly 2% sits in the top ten. What was sequenced was blood. Receptors originate from a middle-aged woman in good health.

This clone has only one observation. The chain links TRBV5-8 to TRBJ1-1; D gene ambiguous. Trimming removed 2 bases from V and 4 bases from J, with 9 bases in between. The CDR3 is made up of 13 amino acids. Germline CDR1 reads SGHTS; CDR2 reads YDEGEE. CDR3 in amino acids: CASSLAPSTEAFF. The CDR3 bases are TGTGCCAGCAGCTTAGCGCCGTCCACTGAAGCTTTCTTT.

The chain links TRBV5-5 to TRBJ1-1; 9 bases agree with TRBD1. Germline CDR1 reads SGHKS; CDR2 reads YYEKEE (reference sequence). Germline trimming cut 4 bases from V and 5 bases from J; bases unmatched to any gene: 6. The CDR3 runs 14 residues. The CDR3 loop reads CASSLWDRATEAFF. CDR3 sequence (DNA): TGTGCCAGCAGCCTATGGGACAGGGCTACTGAAGCTTTCTTT.

The chain joins TRBV27 to TRBJ2-1, with 9 positions matching TRBD2. Germline assignment: CDR1 MNHEY and CDR2 SMNVEV (reference sequence). The CDR3 is made up of 15 amino acids. Trimming took 5 bases from V and 2 from J; bases not matched to a gene: 4. CDR3 in amino acids: CASSKRGATYNEQFF. CDR3 DNA sequence: TGTGCCAGCAGTAAGCGGGGGGCAACCTACAATGAGCAGTTCTTC.

In nucleotides, the CDR3 is TGTGCCAGTAGGGGTCCAAACACCGGGGAGCTGTTTTTT. As protein: CASRGPNTGELFF. The rearrangement joins TRBV19 to TRBJ2-2; D gene ambiguous. V gave up 6 bases and J gave up 2 bases, with 7 bases separating them. Germline assignment: CDR1 LNHDA and CDR2 SQIVND (reference sequence). The CDR3 consists of 13 residues.

This rearrangement joins TRBV7-8 to TRBJ1-6; possible D gene TRBD1, 5 bases. This CDR3 is 14 amino acids long. Germline V gene data show CDR1 as SGHVS and CDR2 as FQNEAQ. V was cut by 2 bases and J by 10 bases, with 12 bases left in between. CDR3 region: CASSLQGVESPLHF. In DNA, the CDR3 is TGTGCCAGCAGCTTACAGGGAGTAGAGTCACCCCTCCACTTT.

Only a few counts were recorded for this clone. The chain uses TRBV9 and TRBJ1-5, with 10 bases matching TRBD1. CDR1 SGDLS and CDR2 YYNGEE come from the germline V gene. V trimming: 3 bases; J trimming: 7 bases; junction bases outside the gene matches: 4. This CDR3 has 14 amino acids. This CDR3 is CASSDGQGDQPQHF. In DNA, the CDR3 is TGTGCCAGCAGCGACGGACAGGGGGACCAGCCCCAGCATTTT.

The genes are TRBV6-5 and TRBJ1-2, with TRBD1 matching 8 bases. The V segment lost 7 bases and the J segment 6 bases; nucleotides outside the gene matches: 7. The CDR3 totals 13 residues. CDR1 is MNHEY, CDR2 SVGAGI, per germline. The CDR3 DNA is TGTGCCAGCACCCACGACAGGGGCAATGGCTACACCTTC. Encoded protein: CASTHDRGNGYTF.

This chain uses TRBV5-6 with TRBJ1-1, with unresolved D. Trimming took off 4 bases at V and 4 bases at J, with 5 bases between the two ends. The CDR3 consists of 11 residues. Germline CDR1 and CDR2: SGHDT and YYEEEE. CDR3 protein: CASSIGTEAFF. As DNA, the CDR3 is TGTGCCAGCAGCATCGGCACTGAAGCTTTCTTT. The full variable domain, in which reference TRBV5-6 and TRBJ1-1 provide the parts outside the CDR3, is DAGVTQSPTHLIKTRGQQVTLRCSPKSGHDTVSWYQQALGQGPQFIFQYYEEEERQRGNFPDRFSGHQFPNYSSELNVNALLLGDSALYLCASSIGTEAFFGQGTRLTVV.

This sequence joins TRBV18 and TRBJ2-1; TRBD2 agrees at 8 bases. The junction had 8 bases not matched to a gene; V was cut back by 6 bases and J by 7 bases. Germline CDR1 reads KGHSH; CDR2 reads LQKENI. The CDR3 sequence is 14 residues long. CDR3 DNA sequence: TGTGCCAGCTCTCCCGGGACGGGGGGGAATGAGCAGTTCTTC. Translated: CASSPGTGGNEQFF. Complete variable domain (other parts from reference TRBV18 and TRBJ2-1): NAGVMQNPRHLVRRRGQEARLRCSPMKGHSHVYWYRQLPEEGLKFMVYLQKENIIDESGMPKERFSAEFPKEGPSILRIQQVVRGDSAAYFCASSPGTGGNEQFFGPGTRLTVL.

There are a few counts of this clone. The rearrangement joins TRBV5-1 to TRBJ2-7; TRBD1 matches at 7 bases. The CDR3 has 15 amino acids. V trimming: 0 bases; J trimming: 6 bases; junction bases outside the gene matches: 9. CDR1 is SGHRS, CDR2 YFSETQ, per germline. Here the CDR3 reads CASSLAPGQLGEQYF. Here the CDR3 DNA reads TGCGCCAGCAGCTTGGCCCCGGGACAGTTAGGCGAGCAGTACTTC.

J is TRBJ1-2 and V is TRBV9; weak D call: TRBD1 (6 bases). V lost 3 bases and J lost 0, with 12 bases in between. CDR3 length: 15 residues. CDR1 is SGDLS and CDR2 is YYNGEE in the germline V gene. The CDR3 coding sequence is TGTGCCAGCAGCGGGAGGACAGCATCTAACTATGGCTACACCTTC. Protein sequence: CASSGRTASNYGYTF. Filled out from reference TRBV9 and TRBJ1-2, the complete variable domain reads DSGVTQTPKHLITATGQRVTLRCSPRSGDLSVYWYQQSLDQGLQFLIQYYNGEERAKGNILERFSAQQFPDLHSELNLSSLELGDSALYFCASSGRTASNYGYTFGSGTRLTVV.

V gene TRBV6-4 combines with J gene TRBJ2-2; D might be TRBD1 (6 bases). V was pared by 6 bases and J by 2 bases, with 7 bases between. Germline V gene data show CDR1 as MRHNA and CDR2 as SNTAGT. This CDR3 has 13 residues. The CDR3 region has the DNA TGTGCCAGCAGACAGGGTAACACCGGGGAGCTGTTTTTT. Protein sequence: CASRQGNTGELFF.

The V call is TRBV9, the J call TRBJ2-5; D is perhaps TRBD2 (5 bases). The CDR3 contains 16 residues. The germline V and J ends were trimmed by 3 bases and 4 bases, with 19 bases remaining between them. Germline CDR1 and CDR2: SGDLS and YYNGEE. The CDR3 sequence: CASSARRGVSGETQYF. The CDR3 nucleotides are TGTGCCAGCAGCGCACGTAGAGGAGTAAGCGGAGAGACCCAGTACTTC.

This chain connects TRBV5-1 to TRBJ2-1, with D tentatively TRBD1 (5 bases). The CDR3 consists of 16 residues. V lost 1 base and J 0 bases, leaving 11 bases between the germline ends. From germline, CDR1 is SGHRS and CDR2 YFSETQ. CDR3 protein: CASSLFGQGSYNEQFF. In nucleotides, the CDR3 is TGCGCCAGCAGCTTGTTTGGCCAGGGCTCCTACAATGAGCAGTTCTTC. Full variable domain (rest looked up from reference TRBV5-1 and TRBJ2-1): KAGVTQTPRYLIKTRGQQVTLSCSPISGHRSVSWYQQTPGQGLQFLFEYFSETQRNKGNFPGRFSGRQFSNSRSEMNVSTLELGDSALYLCASSLFGQGSYNEQFFGPGTRLTVL.

The CDR3 loop is CASTTGTGVGKLFF. The DNA for the CDR3 is TGTGCCAGTACCACCGGGACAGGGGTGGGCAAGCTGTTTTTT. This chain joins TRBV19 and TRBJ2-2, with TRBD1 matching over 10 bases. Germline trimming cut 7 bases from V and 12 bases from J; bases unmatched to any gene: 11. CDR1 and CDR2 from the germline V gene are LNHDA and SQIVND (reference sequence). This CDR3 comprises 14 residues.

The chain links TRBV18 to TRBJ1-2, with 9 bases fitting TRBD1. Germline CDR1 and CDR2: KGHSH and LQKENI. J was trimmed by 2 bases and V by 0 bases; bases with no gene match: 7. The CDR3 has 17 residues. CDR3 in DNA: TGTGCCAGCTCACCACCGAACCCGGGACAGGGAAACTATGGCTACACCTTC. It translates to CASSPPNPGQGNYGYTF. The full variable domain, its missing parts supplied by reference TRBV18 and TRBJ1-2, is NAGVMQNPRHLVRRRGQEARLRCSPMKGHSHVYWYRQLPEEGLKFMVYLQKENIIDESGMPKERFSAEFPKEGPSILRIQQVVRGDSAAYFCASSPPNPGQGNYGYTFGSGTRLTVV.

V is TRBV3-1 (or the pseudogene TRBV3-2) and J is TRBJ1-3; D perhaps matches TRBD1 (5 bases). Trimming left V 4 bases short and J 4 bases short, with 11 bases between. The CDR3 contains 14 residues. CDR1 LGHDT and CDR2 YNNKEL come from the germline V gene (reference sequence). This chain's CDR3 is CASSLDGAGNTIYF. CDR3 nucleotides: TGTGCCAGCAGCCTCGACGGGGCGGGAAACACCATATATTTT.

J is TRBJ1-4 and V is TRBV15, with 7 bases matching TRBD1. Germline V lookup: CDR1 LNHNV, CDR2 YYDKDF (reference sequence). The CDR3 is 13 amino acids. V gave up 3 bases and J gave up 8 bases; unmatched junction bases: 3. The CDR3 protein is CATSSGTAEKLFF. In DNA form, the CDR3 reads TGTGCCACCAGCAGCGGGACAGCAGAAAAACTGTTTTTT.

The count of this clone is one. The V gene is TRBV5-1, the J gene TRBJ2-7, with 11 bases aligning to TRBD1. Trimming removed 4 bases from V and 5 bases from J; junction bases left unmatched: 5. Germline V gene lookup returns CDR1 SGHRS and CDR2 YFSETQ. The CDR3 has 14 residues. CDR3 in DNA: TGCGCCAGCAGCCAGGGGACAGGGGGGAACGAGCAGTACTTC. It codes for CASSQGTGGNEQYF.

The V and J genes are TRBV7-8 and TRBJ2-7; 9 bases fit TRBD2. The CDR3 spans 15 residues. Germline lookup yields CDR1 SGHVS and CDR2 FQNEAQ. J lost 5 bases, V lost 3 bases, and 8 bases had no gene match. Here the CDR3 reads CASSLGRGGLNEQYF. The CDR3 nucleotides read TGTGCCAGCAGCTTGGGGCGGGGGGGCCTCAACGAGCAGTACTTC. The full variable domain, its missing parts supplied by reference TRBV7-8 and TRBJ2-7, is GAGVSQSPRYKVAKRGQDVALRCDPISGHVSLFWYQQALGQGPEFLTYFQNEAQLDKSGLPSDRFFAERPEGSVSTLKIQRTQQEDSAVYLCASSLGRGGLNEQYFGPGTRLTVT.